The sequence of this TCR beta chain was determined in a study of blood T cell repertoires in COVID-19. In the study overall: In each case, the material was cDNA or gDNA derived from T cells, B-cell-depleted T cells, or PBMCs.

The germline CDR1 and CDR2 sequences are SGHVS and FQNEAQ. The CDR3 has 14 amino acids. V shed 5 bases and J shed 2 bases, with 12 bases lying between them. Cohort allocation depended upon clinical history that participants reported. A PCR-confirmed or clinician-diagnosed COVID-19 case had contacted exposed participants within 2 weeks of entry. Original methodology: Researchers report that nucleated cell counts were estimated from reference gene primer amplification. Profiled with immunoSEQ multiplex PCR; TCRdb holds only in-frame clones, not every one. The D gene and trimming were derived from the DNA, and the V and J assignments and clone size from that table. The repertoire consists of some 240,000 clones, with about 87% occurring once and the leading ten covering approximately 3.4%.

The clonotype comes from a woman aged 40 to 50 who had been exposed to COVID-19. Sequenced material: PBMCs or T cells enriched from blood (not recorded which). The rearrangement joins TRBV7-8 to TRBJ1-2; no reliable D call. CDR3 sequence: CASSLRTQNYGYTF. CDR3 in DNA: TGTGCCAGCAGCCTTAGGACTCAAAACTATGGCTACACCTTC. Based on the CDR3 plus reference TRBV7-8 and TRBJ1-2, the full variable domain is GAGVSQSPRYKVAKRGQDVALRCDPISGHVSLFWYQQALGQGPEFLTYFQNEAQLDKSGLPSDRFFAERPEGSVSTLKIQRTQQEDSAVYLCASSLRTQNYGYTFGSGTRLTVV.